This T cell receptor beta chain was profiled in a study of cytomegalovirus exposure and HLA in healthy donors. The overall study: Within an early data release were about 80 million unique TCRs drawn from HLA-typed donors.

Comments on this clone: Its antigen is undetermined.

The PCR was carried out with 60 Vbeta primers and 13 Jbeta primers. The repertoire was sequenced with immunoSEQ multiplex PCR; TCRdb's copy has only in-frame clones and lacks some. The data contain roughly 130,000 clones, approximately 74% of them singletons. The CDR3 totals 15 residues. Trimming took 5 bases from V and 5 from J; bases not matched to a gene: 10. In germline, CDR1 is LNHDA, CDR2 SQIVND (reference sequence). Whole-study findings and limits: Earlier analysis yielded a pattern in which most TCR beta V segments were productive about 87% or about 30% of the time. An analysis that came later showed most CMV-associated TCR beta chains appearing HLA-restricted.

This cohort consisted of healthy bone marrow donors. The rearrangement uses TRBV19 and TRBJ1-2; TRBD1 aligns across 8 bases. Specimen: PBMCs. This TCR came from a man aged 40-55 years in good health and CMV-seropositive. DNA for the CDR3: TGTGCCAGTAGTGCGACAGGGGTTTTCCTTTATGGCTACACCTTC. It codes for CASSATGVFLYGYTF.